The source of this TCR beta chain is a study of CD8+ T cells in alopecia areata. Study-wide results and limits: Whether baseline CD8+ expansion is linked to response remains uncertain, given a single nonresponder.

The treatment denotes: oral pan-JAK inhibitor, 5-10 mg twice daily. A word on this clone: Its antigen is as yet unknown.

Isolated RNA was reverse transcribed into cDNA used as the sequencing template. The table came from immunoSEQ multiplex PCR; TCRdb's copy has only in-frame clones and leaves some out. The sample records 100,000 or so clones, about 61% being singletons. The CDR3 runs 13 residues. Between the trimmed V and J ends, which lost 5 bases and 2 bases, there was a span of 9 bases. Germline-derived CDR1 and CDR2 are SEHNR and FQNEAQ (reference sequence). The input for sequencing was CD8+ T cells sorted from blood, taken at approximately week 56, from a patient treated with tofacitinib. This chain joins TRBV7-9 and TRBJ1-1; D is perhaps TRBD1 (6 bases). This TCR was sampled from a human donor with alopecia areata. In DNA, the CDR3 is TGTGCCAGCAGCACACAGGGTAACACTGAAGCTTTCTTT. Translated, it gives CASSTQGNTEAFF.